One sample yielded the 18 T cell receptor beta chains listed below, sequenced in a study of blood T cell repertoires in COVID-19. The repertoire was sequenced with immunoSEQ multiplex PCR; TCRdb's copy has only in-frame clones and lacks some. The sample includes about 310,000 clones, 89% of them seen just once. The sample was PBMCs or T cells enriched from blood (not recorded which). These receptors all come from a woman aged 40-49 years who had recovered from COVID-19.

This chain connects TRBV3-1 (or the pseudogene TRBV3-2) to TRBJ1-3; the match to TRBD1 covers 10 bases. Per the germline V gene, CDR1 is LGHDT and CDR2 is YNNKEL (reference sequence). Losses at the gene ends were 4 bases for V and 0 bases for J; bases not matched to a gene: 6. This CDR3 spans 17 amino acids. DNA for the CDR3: TGTGCCAGCAGCCTCTACCGGGACAGGGGCTCTGGAAACACCATATATTTT. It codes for CASSLYRDRGSGNTIYF.

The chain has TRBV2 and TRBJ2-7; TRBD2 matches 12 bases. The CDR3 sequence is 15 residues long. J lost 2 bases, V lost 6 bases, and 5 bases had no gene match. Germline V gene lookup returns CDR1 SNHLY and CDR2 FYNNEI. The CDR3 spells CASSELAGGPYEQYF. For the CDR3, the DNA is TGTGCCAGCAGCGAACTAGCGGGAGGCCCCTACGAGCAGTACTTC. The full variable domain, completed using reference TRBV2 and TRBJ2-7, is EPEVTQTPSHQVTQMGQEVILRCVPISNHLYFYWYRQILGQKVEFLVSFYNNEISEKSEIFDDQFSVERPDGSNFTLKIRSTKLEDSAMYFCASSELAGGPYEQYFGPGTRLTVT.

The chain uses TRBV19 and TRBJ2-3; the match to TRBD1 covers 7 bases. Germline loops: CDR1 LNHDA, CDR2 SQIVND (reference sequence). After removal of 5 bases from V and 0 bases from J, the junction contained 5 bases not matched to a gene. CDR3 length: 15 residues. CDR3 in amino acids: CASSLETGSTDTQYF. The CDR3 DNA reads TGTGCCAGTAGTCTTGAGACAGGGAGCACAGATACGCAGTATTTT.

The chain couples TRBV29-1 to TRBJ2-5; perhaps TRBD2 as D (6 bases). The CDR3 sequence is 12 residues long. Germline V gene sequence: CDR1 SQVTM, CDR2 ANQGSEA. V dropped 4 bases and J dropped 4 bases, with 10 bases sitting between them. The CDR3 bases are TGCAGCGTTGTCGGGGGTGGAGAGACCCAGTACTTC. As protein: CSVVGGGETQYF. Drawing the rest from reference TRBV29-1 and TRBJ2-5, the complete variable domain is SAVISQKPSRDICQRGTSLTIQCQVDSQVTMMFWYRQQPGQSLTLIATANQGSEATYESGFVIDKFPISRPNLTFSTLTVSNMSPEDSSIYLCSVVGGGETQYFGPGTRLLVL.

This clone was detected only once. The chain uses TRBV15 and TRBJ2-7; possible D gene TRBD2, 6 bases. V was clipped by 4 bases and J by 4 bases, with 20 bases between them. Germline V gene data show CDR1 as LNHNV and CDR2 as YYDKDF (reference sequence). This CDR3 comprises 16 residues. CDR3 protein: CATSIPPPAGIYEQYF. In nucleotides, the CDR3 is TGTGCCACCAGCATCCCCCCCCCAGCGGGTATTTACGAGCAGTACTTC.

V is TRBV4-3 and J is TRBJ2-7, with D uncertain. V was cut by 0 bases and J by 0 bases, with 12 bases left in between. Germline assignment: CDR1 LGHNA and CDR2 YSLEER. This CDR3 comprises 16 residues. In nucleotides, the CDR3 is TGCGCCAGCAGCCAAGATTTAGCAATGGGCTCCTACGAGCAGTACTTC. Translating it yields CASSQDLAMGSYEQYF.

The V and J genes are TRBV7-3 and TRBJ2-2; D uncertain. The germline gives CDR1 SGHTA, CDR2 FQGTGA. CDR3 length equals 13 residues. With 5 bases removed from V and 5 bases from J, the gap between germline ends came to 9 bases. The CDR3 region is CASSTTRTGELFF. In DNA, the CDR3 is TGTGCCAGCAGCACCACTCGGACCGGGGAGCTGTTTTTT.

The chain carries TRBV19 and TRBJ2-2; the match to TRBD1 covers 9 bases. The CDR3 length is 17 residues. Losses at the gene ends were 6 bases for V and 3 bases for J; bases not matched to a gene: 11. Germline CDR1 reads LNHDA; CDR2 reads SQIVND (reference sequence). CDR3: CASSPTGTGWDTGELFF. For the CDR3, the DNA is TGTGCCAGTAGCCCTACCGGGACAGGGTGGGACACCGGGGAGCTGTTTTTT. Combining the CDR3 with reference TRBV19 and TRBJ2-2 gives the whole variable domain DGGITQSPKYLFRKEGQNVTLSCEQNLNHDAMYWYRQDPGQGLRLIYYSQIVNDFQKGDIAEGYSVSREKKESFPLTVTSAQKNPTAFYLCASSPTGTGWDTGELFFGEGSRLTVL.

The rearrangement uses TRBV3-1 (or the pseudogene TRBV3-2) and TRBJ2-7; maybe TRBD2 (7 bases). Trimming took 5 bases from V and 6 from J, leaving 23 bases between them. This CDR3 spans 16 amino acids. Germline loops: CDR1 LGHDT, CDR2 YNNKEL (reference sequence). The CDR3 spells CASSYEAGEGGIEQYF. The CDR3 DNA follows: TGTGCCAGCAGCTACGAGGCCGGGGAGGGGGGAATCGAGCAGTACTTC.

The CDR3 spells CASRGLQYNEQFF. In DNA, the CDR3 is TGTGCCAGCAGGGGACTACAATACAATGAGCAGTTCTTC. The chain joins TRBV5-4 to TRBJ2-1, with 7 nucleotides matching TRBD2. This CDR3 contains 13 residues. V shed 5 bases and J 4 bases; nucleotides not matched to a gene: 3. Germline CDR1 SGHNT, CDR2 YYREEE (reference sequence).

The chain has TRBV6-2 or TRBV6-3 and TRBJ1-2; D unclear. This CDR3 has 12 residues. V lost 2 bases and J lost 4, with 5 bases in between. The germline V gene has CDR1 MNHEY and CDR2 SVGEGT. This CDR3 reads CASSYDSYGYTF. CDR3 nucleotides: TGTGCCAGCAGTTACGACTCCTATGGCTACACCTTC.

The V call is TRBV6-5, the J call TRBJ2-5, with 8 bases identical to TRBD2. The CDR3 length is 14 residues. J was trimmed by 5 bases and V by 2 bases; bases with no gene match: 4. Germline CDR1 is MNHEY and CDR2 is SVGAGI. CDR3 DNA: TGTGCCAGCAGTTACCGGGGACTAGTGGAGACCCAGTACTTC. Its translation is CASSYRGLVETQYF.

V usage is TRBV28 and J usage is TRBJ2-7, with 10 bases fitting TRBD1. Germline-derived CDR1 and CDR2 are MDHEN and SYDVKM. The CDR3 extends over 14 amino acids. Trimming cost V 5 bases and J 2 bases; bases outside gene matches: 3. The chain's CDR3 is CASSPGTGAYEQYF. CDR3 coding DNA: TGTGCCAGCAGTCCCGGGACAGGGGCCTACGAGCAGTACTTC.

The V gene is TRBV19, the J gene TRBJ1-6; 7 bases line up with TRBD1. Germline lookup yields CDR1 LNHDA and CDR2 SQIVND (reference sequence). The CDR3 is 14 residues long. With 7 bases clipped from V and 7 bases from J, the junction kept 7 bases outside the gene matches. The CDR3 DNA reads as TGTGCCAGTACCCCGGACAGGTGGAATTCACCCCTCCACTTT. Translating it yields CASTPDRWNSPLHF.

Here the CDR3 reads CASSPGTGGTEAFF. The CDR3, as DNA: TGTGCCAGCAGCCCCGGGACAGGGGGCACTGAAGCTTTCTTT. The rearrangement uses TRBV11-3 and TRBJ1-1; 11 bases are a match to TRBD1. The V segment lost 5 bases and the J segment 4 bases; nucleotides outside the gene matches: 3. The germline gives CDR1 SGHNT, CDR2 YENEEA. This CDR3 has 14 amino acids.

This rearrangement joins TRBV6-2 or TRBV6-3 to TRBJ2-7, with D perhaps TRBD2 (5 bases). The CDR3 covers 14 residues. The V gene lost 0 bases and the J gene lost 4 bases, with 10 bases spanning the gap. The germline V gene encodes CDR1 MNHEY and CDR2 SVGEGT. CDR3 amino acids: CASSYSSGSYEQYF. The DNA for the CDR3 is TGTGCCAGCAGTTACTCTTCGGGGAGTTACGAGCAGTACTTC.

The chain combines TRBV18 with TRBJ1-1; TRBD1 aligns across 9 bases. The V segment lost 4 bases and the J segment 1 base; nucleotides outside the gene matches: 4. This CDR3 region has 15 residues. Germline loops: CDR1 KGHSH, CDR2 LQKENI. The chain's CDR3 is CASSRPGQGNTEAFF. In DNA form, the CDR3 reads TGTGCCAGCTCACGCCCGGGACAGGGGAACACTGAAGCTTTCTTT.

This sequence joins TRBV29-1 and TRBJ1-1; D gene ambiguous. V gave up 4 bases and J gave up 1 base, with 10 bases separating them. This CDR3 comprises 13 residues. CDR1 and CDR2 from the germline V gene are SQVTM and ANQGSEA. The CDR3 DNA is TGCAGCGTTGCTGAACACCCGAACACTGAAGCTTTCTTT. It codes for CSVAEHPNTEAFF.